This entry lists 21 T cell receptor beta chains sequenced from one sample in a study of OX40 agonist ivuxolimab in advanced cancers. The table came from immunoSEQ multiplex PCR; TCRdb's copy has only in-frame clones and leaves some out. Of approximately 52,000 clones listed, over 80% were seen once; the top ten hold less than 5%. Sequences were derived from CD4+ or CD8+ T cells sorted from blood, sampled in a trial of the OX40 agonist ivuxolimab. The receptors were sampled from an adult with an advanced solid tumor such as melanoma, head and neck, liver or kidney cancer.

V usage is TRBV7-2 and J usage is TRBJ2-7; TRBD1 matches 12 bases. The CDR3 extends over 16 amino acids. Trimming at V came to 0 bases and at J to 3 bases, leaving 3 bases not matched to a gene. The V gene's germline CDR1 is SGHTA and CDR2 FQGNSA. As DNA, the CDR3 is TGTGCCAGCAGCTTAGCGGGACAGGGGGCTTTCTACGAGCAGTACTTC. Protein product: CASSLAGQGAFYEQYF.

The chain recombines TRBV5-1 with TRBJ2-2; D perhaps matches TRBD2 (5 bases). Germline V lookup: CDR1 SGHRS, CDR2 YFSETQ. The CDR3 totals 13 residues. V gave up 3 bases and J gave up 5 bases, with 8 bases separating them. CDR3: CASSSVATGELFF. CDR3 in DNA: TGCGCCAGCAGCTCGGTAGCGACCGGGGAGCTGTTTTTT.

This clone occurred a few times. V is TRBV5-1 and J is TRBJ1-1; D gene unclear. Germline CDR1 SGHRS, CDR2 YFSETQ. V was trimmed by 0 bases and J by 1 base, leaving 10 bases between them. This CDR3 has 15 amino acids. CDR3 protein: CASSLGVGANTEAFF. The CDR3 DNA reads as TGCGCCAGCAGCTTGGGGGTAGGAGCGAACACTGAAGCTTTCTTT.

The rearrangement uses TRBV7-9 and TRBJ2-3, with D unclear. Per the germline V gene, CDR1 is SEHNR and CDR2 is FQNEAQ (reference sequence). The V end was cut by 1 base, the J end by 0 bases, with 5 bases between. This CDR3 comprises 14 residues. The CDR3 loop is CASSLDKSTDTQYF. CDR3 DNA sequence: TGTGCCAGCAGCTTAGACAAAAGCACAGATACGCAGTATTTT. Using reference TRBV7-9 and TRBJ2-3 for the parts outside the CDR3, the full variable domain is DTGVSQNPRHKITKRGQNVTFRCDPISEHNRLYWYRQTLGQGPEFLTYFQNEAQLEKSRLLSDRFSAERPKGSFSTLEIQRTEQGDSAMYLCASSLDKSTDTQYFGPGTRLTVL.

V is TRBV6-4 and J is TRBJ2-1, with D tentatively TRBD1 (6 bases). This CDR3 has 14 amino acids. V was clipped by 2 bases and J by 7 bases, with 12 bases between them. Germline V gene lookup returns CDR1 MRHNA and CDR2 SNTAGT. For the CDR3, the DNA is TGTGCCAGCAGTGACGGGAACAGGGTGAATGAGCAGTTCTTC. It specifies CASSDGNRVNEQFF.

V and J are TRBV6-6 and TRBJ2-2; either TRBD1 or TRBD2 may fit D (5 bases each). V was clipped by 2 bases and J by 8 bases, with 9 bases between them. This CDR3 spans 13 amino acids. Germline V gene lookup returns CDR1 MNHNY and CDR2 SVGAGI (reference sequence). The CDR3 nucleotides are TGTGCCAGCAGTTACGGGACCGAAGGGGAGCTGTTTTTT. Amino acids: CASSYGTEGELFF.

V usage is TRBV6-5 and J usage is TRBJ2-5, with 10 bases matching TRBD1. Germline trimming cut 0 bases from V and 4 bases from J; bases unmatched to any gene: 5. The CDR3 loop spans 16 amino acids. Per germline, CDR1 MNHEY and CDR2 SVGAGI. The CDR3 sequence is CASSYSRRTGGETQYF. The CDR3 DNA follows: TGTGCCAGCAGTTACTCGAGAAGGACAGGGGGAGAGACCCAGTACTTC.

CDR3 in amino acids: CASSVASNTEAFF. Written as DNA, the CDR3 is TGTGCCAGTAGTGTAGCGAGTAACACTGAAGCTTTCTTT. The V call is TRBV19, the J call TRBJ1-1; D gene unclear. The germline V and J ends were trimmed by 5 bases and 2 bases, with 9 bases remaining between them. Germline CDR1 is LNHDA and CDR2 is SQIVND (reference sequence). The CDR3 sequence is 13 residues long.

The V gene is TRBV6-5, the J gene TRBJ2-5; the match to TRBD1 covers 9 bases. Germline V CDR1 and CDR2: MNHEY, SVGAGI. The CDR3 spans 16 residues. Trimming took 0 bases from V and 5 from J; bases not matched to a gene: 7. The DNA for the CDR3 is TGTGCCAGCAGTTACTCGAACAGGGGGCTTGGGGAGACCCAGTACTTC. It translates to CASSYSNRGLGETQYF.

This chain joins TRBV27 and TRBJ2-7; tentative D call: TRBD2 (6 bases). This CDR3 has 12 amino acids. The V and J ends lost 6 bases and 6 bases respectively, with 12 bases between them. The germline V gene encodes CDR1 MNHEY and CDR2 SMNVEV (reference sequence). CDR3 bases: TGTGCCAGCAGCCCCCTGGGAGGCGAGCAGTACTTC. It codes for CASSPLGGEQYF.

V gene TRBV5-1 combines with J gene TRBJ1-5; no clear D gene. Between the trimmed V and J ends, which lost 5 bases and 7 bases, there was a span of 19 bases. The CDR3 loop spans 15 amino acids. Germline CDR1 SGHRS, CDR2 YFSETQ. The CDR3: CASSPDINNGQPQHF. The CDR3, as DNA: TGCGCCAGCAGTCCCGACATCAACAATGGGCAGCCCCAGCATTTT. Complete variable domain (other parts from reference TRBV5-1 and TRBJ1-5): KAGVTQTPRYLIKTRGQQVTLSCSPISGHRSVSWYQQTPGQGLQFLFEYFSETQRNKGNFPGRFSGRQFSNSRSEMNVSTLELGDSALYLCASSPDINNGQPQHFGDGTRLSIL.

This rearrangement joins TRBV11-3 to TRBJ2-3; 10 positions match TRBD1. V shed 4 bases, J shed 1 base, and the junction held 8 bases outside the gene matches. This CDR3 region has 17 residues. Germline V gene lookup returns CDR1 SGHNT and CDR2 YENEEA. The CDR3 region is CASSSSTGTGGTDTQYF. CDR3 DNA: TGTGCCAGCAGCTCGTCCACCGGGACAGGGGGCACAGATACGCAGTATTTT.

This clone was seen only once. This chain connects TRBV6-5 to TRBJ2-3; the D gene is possibly TRBD1 (6 bases). V was shortened by 6 bases and J by 0 bases, with 13 bases between the two germline ends. CDR3 size: 15 residues. Germline-derived CDR1 and CDR2 are MNHEY and SVGAGI. The CDR3 sequence is CASRRTGISTDTQYF. The CDR3, as DNA: TGTGCCAGCAGGCGAACAGGGATTAGCACAGATACGCAGTATTTT.

J is TRBJ1-2 and V is TRBV7-3; tentative D call: TRBD1 (5 bases). Germline V gene sequence: CDR1 SGHTA, CDR2 FQGTGA. There are 14 residues in the CDR3. Trimming shortened V by 5 bases and J by 7 bases, and 17 bases separated the two germline ends. CDR3 sequence reads: CASSPPRQGAGYTF. The CDR3 DNA reads TGTGCCAGCAGCCCTCCCCGGCAGGGTGCTGGCTACACCTTC.

This clone was observed a handful of times. V is TRBV6-6 and J is TRBJ1-6; 8 nucleotides agree with TRBD1. Germline assignment: CDR1 MNHNY and CDR2 SVGAGI (reference sequence). This CDR3 has 16 residues. V lost 6 bases to trimming and J lost 6 bases; unmatched junction nucleotides: 10. The DNA for the CDR3 is TGTGCCAGCAGGCAGGGGGCCTCCCCCACTAATTCACCCCTCCACTTT. Protein sequence: CASRQGASPTNSPLHF.

V gene TRBV27 combines with J gene TRBJ2-7; TRBD2 agrees at 7 bases. Germline V gene data show CDR1 as MNHEY and CDR2 as SMNVEV (reference sequence). This CDR3 has 15 amino acids. Unmatched junction bases numbered 7, after V lost 5 bases and J lost 0 bases. CDR3 nucleotide sequence: TGTGCCAGCAGTGGGCCGGGGGGAAGCTCCTACGAGCAGTACTTC. Translated, it gives CASSGPGGSSYEQYF.

The chain links TRBV19 to TRBJ1-1; tentatively, D is TRBD1 (5 bases). Trimming removed 10 bases at V and 0 bases at J, with 12 bases between. Germline V lookup: CDR1 LNHDA, CDR2 SQIVND (reference sequence). The CDR3 covers 13 residues. CDR3 sequence reads: CATGTVMNTEAFF. The CDR3 coding sequence is TGTGCCACCGGGACGGTTATGAACACTGAAGCTTTCTTT. Full variable domain (missing parts from reference TRBV19 and TRBJ1-1): DGGITQSPKYLFRKEGQNVTLSCEQNLNHDAMYWYRQDPGQGLRLIYYSQIVNDFQKGDIAEGYSVSREKKESFPLTVTSAQKNPTAFYLCATGTVMNTEAFFGQGTRLTVV.

The V gene is TRBV7-3, the J gene TRBJ1-1, with D maybe TRBD1 (6 bases). V was pared by 3 bases and J by 5 bases, with 10 bases between. This CDR3 spans 13 amino acids. Germline loops: CDR1 SGHTA, CDR2 FQGTGA. CDR3 nucleotides: TGTGCCAGCAGCTTCAAGGGGGATACTGAAGCTTTCTTT. Translating it yields CASSFKGDTEAFF. Supplemented by reference TRBV7-3 and TRBJ1-1, the full variable domain reads GAGVSQTPSNKVTEKGKYVELRCDPISGHTALYWYRQSLGQGPEFLIYFQGTGAADDSGLPNDRFFAVRPEGSVSTLKIQRTERGDSAVYLCASSFKGDTEAFFGQGTRLTVV.

V and J are TRBV19 and TRBJ1-3, with D perhaps matching TRBD1 (5 bases). The V end was cut by 7 bases, the J end by 8 bases, with 27 bases between. CDR3 length: 17 residues. Per the germline V gene, CDR1 is LNHDA and CDR2 is SQIVND (reference sequence). This chain's CDR3 is CASTKPPGGAGRDTIYF. CDR3 coding DNA: TGTGCCAGTACTAAACCCCCTGGAGGGGCCGGGAGAGACACCATATATTTT. The full variable domain, completed using reference TRBV19 and TRBJ1-3, is DGGITQSPKYLFRKEGQNVTLSCEQNLNHDAMYWYRQDPGQGLRLIYYSQIVNDFQKGDIAEGYSVSREKKESFPLTVTSAQKNPTAFYLCASTKPPGGAGRDTIYFGEGSWLTVV.

The rearrangement uses TRBV30 and TRBJ2-1; TRBD2 matches 7 bases. Germline V CDR1 and CDR2: GTSNPN, SVGIG (reference sequence). This CDR3 is 14 amino acids long. The J segment lost 7 bases and the V segment lost 4 bases, leaving 10 bases of the junction unmatched. The CDR3: CAWKRLAVRNEQFF. CDR3 nucleotides: TGTGCCTGGAAGCGGCTAGCGGTGCGTAATGAGCAGTTCTTC.

The sample holds one count of this clone. The V call is TRBV28, the J call TRBJ1-2, with D unresolved. This CDR3 is built from 13 residues. The V and J ends lost 6 bases and 8 bases respectively, with 16 bases between them. Per the germline V gene, CDR1 is MDHEN and CDR2 is SYDVKM. The CDR3 spells CASRVPGFVGYTF. DNA for the CDR3: TGTGCCAGCAGGGTACCGGGTTTTGTGGGCTACACCTTC.